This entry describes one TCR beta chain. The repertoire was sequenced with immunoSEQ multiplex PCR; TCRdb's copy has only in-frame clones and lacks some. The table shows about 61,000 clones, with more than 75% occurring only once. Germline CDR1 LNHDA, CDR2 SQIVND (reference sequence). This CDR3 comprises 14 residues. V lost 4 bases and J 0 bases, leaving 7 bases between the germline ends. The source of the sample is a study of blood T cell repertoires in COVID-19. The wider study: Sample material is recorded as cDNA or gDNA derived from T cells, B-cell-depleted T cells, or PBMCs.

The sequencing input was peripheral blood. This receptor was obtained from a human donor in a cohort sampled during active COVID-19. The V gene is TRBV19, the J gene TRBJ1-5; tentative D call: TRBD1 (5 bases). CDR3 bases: TGTGCCAGTAGTAGACAGTATAGCAATCAGCCCCAGCATTTT. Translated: CASSRQYSNQPQHF.